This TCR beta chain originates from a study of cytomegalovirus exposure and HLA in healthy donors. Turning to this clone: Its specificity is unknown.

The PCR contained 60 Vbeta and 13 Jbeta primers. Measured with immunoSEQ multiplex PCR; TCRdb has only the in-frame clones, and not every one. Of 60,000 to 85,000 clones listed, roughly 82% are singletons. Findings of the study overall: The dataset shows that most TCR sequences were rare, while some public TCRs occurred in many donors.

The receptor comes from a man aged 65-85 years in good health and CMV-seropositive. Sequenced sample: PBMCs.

The CDR3 is CASSVGREVLYEQFF. The CDR3 DNA reads as TGTGCCAGCAGCGTAGGGCGGGAGGTGCTCTATGAGCAGTTCTTC. This chain uses TRBV9 with TRBJ2-1, with TRBD2 identical over 8 bases. J lost 8 bases, V lost 0 bases, and 7 bases had no gene match. This CDR3 contains 15 residues. Germline V gives CDR1 SGDLS, CDR2 YYNGEE. Full variable domain (missing parts from reference TRBV9 and TRBJ2-1): DSGVTQTPKHLITATGQRVTLRCSPRSGDLSVYWYQQSLDQGLQFLIQYYNGEERAKGNILERFSAQQFPDLHSELNLSSLELGDSALYFCASSVGREVLYEQFFGPGTRLTVL.